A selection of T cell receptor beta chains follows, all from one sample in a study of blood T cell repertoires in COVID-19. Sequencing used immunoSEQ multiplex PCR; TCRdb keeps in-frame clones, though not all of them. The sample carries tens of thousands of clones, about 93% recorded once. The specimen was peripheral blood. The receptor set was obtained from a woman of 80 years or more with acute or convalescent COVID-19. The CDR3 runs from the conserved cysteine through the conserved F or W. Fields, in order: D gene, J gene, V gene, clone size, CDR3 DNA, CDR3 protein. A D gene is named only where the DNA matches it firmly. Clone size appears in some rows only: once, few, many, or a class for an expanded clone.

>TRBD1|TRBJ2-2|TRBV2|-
TGTGCCAGCAGGAAGGACAGGAAGAACACCGGGGAGCTGTTTTTT
CASRKDRKNTGELFF
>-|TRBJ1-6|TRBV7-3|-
TGTGCCAGCAGCTTCACGAGCTCCTATAATTCACCCCTCCACTTT
CASSFTSSYNSPLHF
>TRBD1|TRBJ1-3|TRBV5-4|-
TGTGCCAGCAGCCTAGGGGGCTCCTCTGGAAACACCATATATTTT
CASSLGGSSGNTIYF
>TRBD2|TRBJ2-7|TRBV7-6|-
TGTGCCAGCAGCCCACTAGGGACTAGCGGGAGAACCGCCGAGCAGTACTTC
CASSPLGTSGRTAEQYF
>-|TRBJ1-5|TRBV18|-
TGTGCCAGCTCACCACCGAATGCGGCAGTCAATCAGCCCCAGCATTTT
CASSPPNAAVNQPQHF
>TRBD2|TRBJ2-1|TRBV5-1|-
TGCGCCAGCAGCTTGCAGCCAAGCGGGAGTTACAATGAGCAGTTCTTC
CASSLQPSGSYNEQFF
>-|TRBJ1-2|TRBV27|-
TGTGCCAGCAGTTTATTGTCGGGGGGAAGCTATGGCTACACCTTC
CASSLLSGGSYGYTF
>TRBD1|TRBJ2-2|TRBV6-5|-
TGTGCCAGCAGTTACACCTGGACAGGGGGCACCGGGGAGCTGTTTTTT
CASSYTWTGGTGELFF
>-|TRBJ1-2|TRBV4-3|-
TGCGCCAGCAGCCAAGATTGGGCAACGTTTAACTATGGCTACACCTTC
CASSQDWATFNYGYTF
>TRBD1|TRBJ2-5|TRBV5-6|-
TGTGCCAGCAGAGAAACAGGGGGCGTGTATCAAGAGACCCAGTACTTC
CASRETGGVYQETQYF
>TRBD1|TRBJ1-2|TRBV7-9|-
TGTGCCAGCAGGGTTGGACAGGGCGAGGGCTACACCTTC
CASRVGQGEGYTF
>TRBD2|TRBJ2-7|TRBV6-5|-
TGTGCCAGCAGTTACCTCGCCGGGACTAGCTTCTACGAGCAGTACTTC
CASSYLAGTSFYEQYF
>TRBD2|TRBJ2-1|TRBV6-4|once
TGTGCCAGCAGTCCCGGGGTAGCGGGGGTGAATGAGCAGTTCTTC
CASSPGVAGVNEQFF
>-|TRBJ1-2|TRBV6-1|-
TGTGCCAGCAGTGAAGCGACCAGGAACTATGGCTACACCTTC
CASSEATRNYGYTF
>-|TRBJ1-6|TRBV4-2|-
TGTGCCAGCAGCCTTCCCAGGGTGAGCTCCTATAATTCACCCCTCCACTTT
CASSLPRVSSYNSPLHF
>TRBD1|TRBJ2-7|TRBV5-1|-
TGCGCCAGCAGCTTGTCTCAGGGGGCCCAAGTTAACGAGCAGTACTTC
CASSLSQGAQVNEQYF
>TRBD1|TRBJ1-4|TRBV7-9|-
TGTGCCAGCAGCTTAGAGGGGACAGCCTTTGCAACTAATGAAAAACTGTTTTTT
CASSLEGTAFATNEKLFF
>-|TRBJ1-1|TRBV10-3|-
TGTGCCATCAGTGACGGCAGGGGAGCTTTCTTT
CAISDGRGAFF
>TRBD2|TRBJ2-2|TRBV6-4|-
TGTGCCAGCAGTGTGGCGGGGGGTACGAACACCGGGGAGCTGTTTTTT
CASSVAGGTNTGELFF
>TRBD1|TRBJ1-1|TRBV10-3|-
TGTGCCATAGGACAGGCCATGAACACTGAAGCTTTCTTT
CAIGQAMNTEAFF
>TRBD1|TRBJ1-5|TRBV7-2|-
TGTGCCAGCAGCTTAGGACAGGGTGGGTCCCAGCATTTT
CASSLGQGGSQHF
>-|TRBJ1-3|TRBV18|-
TGTGCCAGCTCACCGGAGGTCTCTGGAAACACCATATATTTT
CASSPEVSGNTIYF
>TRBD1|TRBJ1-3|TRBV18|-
TGTGCCAGCTCACCTGGGACAGGGGGCTCTGGAAACACCATATATTTT
CASSPGTGGSGNTIYF
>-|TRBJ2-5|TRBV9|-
TGTGCCAGCAGCGTCCACCCAACTGGAGAGACCCAGTACTTC
CASSVHPTGETQYF
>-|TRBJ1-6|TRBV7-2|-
TGTGCCAGCAGGTTCGACAGTAATTCACCCCTCCACTTT
CASRFDSNSPLHF
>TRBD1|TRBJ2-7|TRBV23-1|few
TGCGCCAGCAATACATCTCCGGGACAGGGGTGCGAGCAGTACTTC
CASNTSPGQGCEQYF
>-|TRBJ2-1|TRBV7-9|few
TGTGCCAGCAGCTTAGATCAGGGTGCTAATGAGCAGTTCTTC
CASSLDQGANEQFF
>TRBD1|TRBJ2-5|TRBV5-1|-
TGCGCCAGCAGCTCCGGGACAGTACAAGAGACCCAGTACTTC
CASSSGTVQETQYF
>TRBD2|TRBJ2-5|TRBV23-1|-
TGCGCCAGCAGTCAACCCGACAGCGGGGGCCAAGAGACCCAGTACTTC
CASSQPDSGGQETQYF
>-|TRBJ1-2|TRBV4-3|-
TGCGCCAGCAGCCAAGCCCAGCGGGGAACTGATGGCTACACCTTC
CASSQAQRGTDGYTF
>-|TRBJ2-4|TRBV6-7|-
TGTGCCAGCAGTTACGATCTAGCCCGAAACATTCAGTACTTC
CASSYDLARNIQYF
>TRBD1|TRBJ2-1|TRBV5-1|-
TGCGCCAGCAGCTTCGCCCCGGGACAGGGGGTCCACAATGAGCAGTTCTTC
CASSFAPGQGVHNEQFF
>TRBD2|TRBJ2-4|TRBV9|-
TGTGCCAGCAGCGTCGGGGGTAGCGGGGACGCCATAGCCAAAAACATTCAGTACTTC
CASSVGGSGDAIAKNIQYF
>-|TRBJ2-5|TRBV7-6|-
TGTGCCAGCAGCTTAGCAGGCGGGGAAGAGACCCAGTACTTC
CASSLAGGEETQYF
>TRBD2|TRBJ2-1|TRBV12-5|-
TGTGCTAGTGGTTCCGGGACTAGCGGGTCGCCCTACAATGAGCAGTTCTTC
CASGSGTSGSPYNEQFF
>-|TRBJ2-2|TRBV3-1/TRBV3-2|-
TGTGCCAGCAAAACAGGGAACTTTAGGACCGGGGAGCTGTTTTTT
CASKTGNFRTGELFF
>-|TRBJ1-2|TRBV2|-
TGTGCCAGCAGTGTCCAGGGCTCCTATGGCTACACCTTC
CASSVQGSYGYTF
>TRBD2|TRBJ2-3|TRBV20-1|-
TGCAGTGCTAGTGCGTTCGGGAGGGTCCTCACAGATACGCAGTATTTT
CSASAFGRVLTDTQYF
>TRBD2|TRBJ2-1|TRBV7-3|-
TGTGCCAGCAGCACCAGACTAGCCGCTGAGCAGTTCTTC
CASSTRLAAEQFF
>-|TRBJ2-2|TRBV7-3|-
TGTGCCAGCAGCATCCGCCCCGGCACCGGGGAGCTGTTTTTT
CASSIRPGTGELFF
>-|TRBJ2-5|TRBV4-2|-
TGTGCCAGCAGCCAAGAAAGGCGGGGCCACCAAGAGACCCAGTACTTC
CASSQERRGHQETQYF
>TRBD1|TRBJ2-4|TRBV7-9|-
TGTGCCAGCAGCTTAGTAGGGGACAGTATTCAGTACTTC
CASSLVGDSIQYF
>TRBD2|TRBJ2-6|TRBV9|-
TGTGCCAGCAGCACCCCGGGACTAGCGGGGAGTTTGGGGGCCAACGTCCTGACTTTC
CASSTPGLAGSLGANVLTF
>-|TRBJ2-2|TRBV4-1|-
TGCGCCAGCACTATAGCGGAGTCGAACACCGGGGAGCTGTTTTTT
CASTIAESNTGELFF
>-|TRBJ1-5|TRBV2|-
TGTGCCAGCAGTGATTGGGGCGAGGAAAGCAATCAGCCCCAGCATTTT
CASSDWGEESNQPQHF